This entry lists 19 T cell receptor beta chains sequenced from one sample in a study of preoperative IRX-2 immunotherapy in early breast cancer. Treatment defined: preoperative locoregional IRX-2 cytokine immunotherapy. Here immunoSEQ multiplex PCR was the method, and the copy in TCRdb shows in-frame clones only, minus some. This sample has under 50,000 clones, with roughly four fifths found just once. The material sequenced was lymph node tissue, taken after IRX-2 immunotherapy. All receptors derive from a human donor with breast cancer.

V is TRBV11-3 and J is TRBJ2-2; maybe TRBD1 (6 bases). CDR1 SGHNT and CDR2 YENEEA come from the germline V gene. The CDR3 has 15 amino acids. V lost 3 bases and J lost 0, with 8 bases in between. DNA for the CDR3: TGTGCCAGCAGCTTCCGACAGGCGAACACCGGGGAGCTGTTTTTT. Protein product: CASSFRQANTGELFF.

The rearrangement uses TRBV6-7 and TRBJ1-2; D unclear. TRBV6-7 carries the ORF label, with uncertain function. CDR3 length: 14 residues. V was cut by 0 bases and J by 8 bases, with 13 bases left in between. In DNA, the CDR3 is TGTGCCAGCAGTTACTCCTCCCGCGGGAGGGGCTACACCTTC. Protein: CASSYSSRGRGYTF.

V gene TRBV12-5 combines with J gene TRBJ2-1; tentative D call: TRBD2 (5 bases). Trimming shortened V by 6 bases and J by 6 bases, and 6 bases separated the two germline ends. CDR1 and CDR2 from the germline V gene are LGHNT and FRNRAP. The CDR3 loop spans 11 amino acids. The CDR3 DNA is TGTGCTAGTGGCCGGGGCAATGAGCAGTTCTTC. Translated, it gives CASGRGNEQFF.

This clone showed up just a few times. The CDR3 DNA is TGTGCCAGCTCACCACTGTTGAGCTCTGGAAACACCATATATTTT. It yields the protein CASSPLLSSGNTIYF. J is TRBJ1-3 and V is TRBV18; D is undetermined. The ends were cut back, 1 base at V and 0 bases at J, with 7 bases in the middle. The CDR3 consists of 15 residues. Germline loops: CDR1 KGHSH, CDR2 LQKENI.

This chain connects TRBV6-8 to TRBJ2-1; possibly TRBD1 for D (6 bases). The CDR3 is 12 residues long. Germline V lookup: CDR1 MNHGY, CDR2 SAAAGT. Trimming removed 3 bases at V and 10 bases at J, with 10 bases between. DNA for the CDR3: TGTGCCAGCAGTTATATGGACAGAGAGCAGTTCTTC. Residues: CASSYMDREQFF.

The genes are TRBV9 and TRBJ1-5; no definite D call. V was clipped by 5 bases and J by 4 bases, with 16 bases between them. The CDR3 extends over 15 amino acids. Per the germline V gene, CDR1 is SGDLS and CDR2 is YYNGEE. The CDR3 bases are TGTGCCAGCAGTGACTCCCTTATCCAGAATCAGCCCCAGCATTTT. It is translated as CASSDSLIQNQPQHF.

The chain employs TRBV6-8 and TRBJ1-2; D gene ambiguous. Trimming left V 3 bases short and J 4 bases short, with 15 bases between. In germline, CDR1 is MNHGY, CDR2 SAAAGT. The CDR3 has 15 amino acids. The CDR3, as DNA: TGTGCCAGCAGTTATTTGGCAGCTTTAGCCTATGGCTACACCTTC. This sequence encodes CASSYLAALAYGYTF.

This clone was counted a few times. V gene TRBV6-8 combines with J gene TRBJ2-1; 8 nucleotides align to TRBD1. J was trimmed by 10 bases and V by 6 bases; bases with no gene match: 14. Per the germline V gene, CDR1 is MNHGY and CDR2 is SAAAGT. The CDR3 length is 15 residues. The CDR3 DNA sequence: TGTGCCAGCAGCCACCCCTCTCAGGGGGCAGGAGAGCAGTTCTTC. Its protein is CASSHPSQGAGEQFF.

The V gene is TRBV28, the J gene TRBJ2-1; 14 bases align to TRBD2. Germline CDR1 reads MDHEN; CDR2 reads SYDVKM. V was clipped by 7 bases and J by 13 bases; unmatched bases: 12. The CDR3 sequence is 15 residues long. The CDR3 region is CASMSNGLAGGCQFF. CDR3 DNA sequence: TGTGCCAGCATGAGCAACGGACTAGCGGGGGGCTGCCAGTTCTTC.

CDR3 in amino acids: CASSTTGGTSPLHF. The CDR3 DNA sequence: TGTGCCAGTAGTACAACAGGGGGCACCTCACCCCTCCACTTT. The chain joins TRBV19 to TRBJ1-6; 9 nucleotides agree with TRBD1. This CDR3 region has 14 residues. V lost 4 bases, J lost 10 bases, and 5 bases stayed unmatched. Germline CDR1 reads LNHDA; CDR2 reads SQIVND (reference sequence).

In its sample, this clone was seen a few times. This chain uses TRBV14 with TRBJ1-2; D unclear. Looked up from germline, CDR1 is SGHDN and CDR2 is FVKESK. The CDR3 loop spans 14 amino acids. Trimming took 5 bases from V and 8 from J, leaving 18 bases between them. For the CDR3, the DNA is TGTGCCAGCAGCGAGTGGGCCGGTACCCCAGGCTACACCTTC. Encoded protein: CASSEWAGTPGYTF.

The sample holds a few counts of this clone. The CDR3 DNA reads TGTGCCAGCAGAAGGGACAGGGAGGCTGGCTACACCTTC. It translates to CASRRDREAGYTF. The V call is TRBV6-8, the J call TRBJ1-2, with 9 positions matching TRBD1. The V gene's germline CDR1 is MNHGY and CDR2 SAAAGT. The V gene end was trimmed by 6 bases and the J gene end by 7 bases; junction bases not matched to a gene: 6. This CDR3 has 13 residues.

The chain is built from TRBV11-3 and TRBJ2-3; 10 nucleotides agree with TRBD1. CDR1 and CDR2 from the germline V gene are SGHNT and YENEEA. The CDR3 is made up of 17 amino acids. J was trimmed by 3 bases and V by 5 bases; bases with no gene match: 11. The CDR3 here is CASSQGTTGGGTDTQYF. In DNA form, the CDR3 reads TGTGCCAGCAGCCAGGGTACGACAGGGGGCGGGACAGATACGCAGTATTTT.

The chain is built from TRBV19 and TRBJ1-1; D remains ambiguous. V was pared by 2 bases and J by 1 base, with 8 bases between. The germline gives CDR1 LNHDA, CDR2 SQIVND (reference sequence). The CDR3 consists of 14 residues. For the CDR3, the DNA is TGTGCCAGTAGTATAACGGGGAGGAACACTGAAGCTTTCTTT. It translates to CASSITGRNTEAFF.

The V gene is TRBV6-8, the J gene TRBJ1-5; possibly TRBD1 for D (6 bases). The CDR3 sequence is 13 residues long. The V and J ends lost 6 bases and 7 bases respectively, with 13 bases between them. Germline loops: CDR1 MNHGY, CDR2 SAAAGT. The CDR3 loop is CASRGGTFQPQHF. The CDR3 region has the DNA TGTGCCAGCAGGGGGGGGACATTCCAGCCCCAGCATTTT.

This clone was seen a handful of times. This sequence joins TRBV11-3 and TRBJ1-3; D unclear. CDR3 length equals 16 residues. Trimming pared 2 bases from V and 1 base from J, leaving 12 bases between. Germline lookup yields CDR1 SGHNT and CDR2 YENEEA. CDR3 in amino acids: CASSLTASRSGNTIYF. For the CDR3, the DNA is TGTGCCAGCAGCTTAACCGCCTCACGATCTGGAAACACCATATATTTT.

The rearrangement uses TRBV11-3 and TRBJ1-2, with 9 positions matching TRBD1. The V segment lost 5 bases and the J segment 10 bases; nucleotides outside the gene matches: 11. CDR1 and CDR2 from the germline V gene are SGHNT and YENEEA. This CDR3 is 14 amino acids long. The CDR3 reads CASSRKRDRDDYTF. The CDR3 DNA is TGTGCCAGCAGCCGAAAAAGGGACAGGGACGACTACACCTTC.

A note on this clone: One end of the junction varies from germline; a read error may be responsible. The chain couples TRBV6-8 to TRBJ1-4, with TRBD1 matching 9 bases. This CDR3 is built from 12 residues. Germline CDR1 reads MNHGY; CDR2 reads SAAAGT. The CDR3 region is CAISGQGEKLFF. Here the CDR3 DNA reads TGTGCCATCAGTGGACAGGGGGAAAAACTGTTTTTT.

The chain carries TRBV19 and TRBJ2-2; 9 bases are a match to TRBD1. Germline CDR1 reads LNHDA; CDR2 reads SQIVND (reference sequence). There are 15 residues in the CDR3. The ends lost 7 bases at V and 5 bases at J; junction bases unmatched: 8. Here the CDR3 reads CASITGTGKTGELFF. The CDR3 nucleotides read TGTGCCAGTATTACCGGGACAGGGAAAACCGGGGAGCTGTTTTTT. The complete variable domain, with remaining parts taken from reference TRBV19 and TRBJ2-2, reads DGGITQSPKYLFRKEGQNVTLSCEQNLNHDAMYWYRQDPGQGLRLIYYSQIVNDFQKGDIAEGYSVSREKKESFPLTVTSAQKNPTAFYLCASITGTGKTGELFFGEGSRLTVL.